This TCR beta chain was identified in a study of identical twins. This clonotype has a handful of counts. Its antigen is not known. The donors were all healthy and Caucasian. This CDR3 contains 15 residues. The V gene end was trimmed by 4 bases and the J gene end by 0 bases; junction bases not matched to a gene: 2. Germline V gene lookup returns CDR1 SEHNR and CDR2 FQNEAQ (reference sequence). Overall study results and limits: Out-of-frame sharing of TCR alpha in monozygotic twins was underestimated by models. Analyses of zero insertions could be partly confounded by invariant MAIT and iNKT cells.

A universal primer binding site was introduced by template switching. The final cDNA contained unique molecular identifiers. Via MiXCR, TCRdb re-called the 5' RACE reads, giving one row per CDR3 protein. The sample shows hundreds of thousands of distinct CDR3 sequences, roughly an eighth of them seen only once. The same sample was also used in a study of yellow fever vaccine responses in identical twins.

This clonotype was obtained from a young woman in good health. The chain is built from TRBV7-9 and TRBJ2-5, with 10 bases lining up with TRBD2. The specimen sequenced was PBMCs. Written as DNA, the CDR3 is TGTGCCAGCAGCTCTAGCGGGGGAAACCAAGAGACCCAGTACTTC. Residues: CASSSSGGNQETQYF. Looking up the rest from reference TRBV7-9 and TRBJ2-5 gives the full variable domain: DTGVSQNPRHKITKRGQNVTFRCDPISEHNRLYWYRQTLGQGPEFLTYFQNEAQLEKSRLLSDRFSAERPKGSFSTLEIQRTEQGDSAMYLCASSSSGGNQETQYFGPGTRLLVL.